This is a list of T cell receptor beta chains from one sample in a study of identical twins. TCRdb ran MiXCR on the 5' RACE reads and lists one entry per CDR3 protein. In the table there are hundreds of thousands of distinct CDR3 sequences, approximately 7% of which are singletons. The same sample was also used in a study of yellow fever vaccine responses in identical twins.

The sequenced sample consisted of memory (CD45RO+) T cells sorted from blood. These receptors originate from a woman aged 18-35 years in good health. The CDR3 runs from the conserved cysteine through the conserved F or W. Each record gives: V gene, clone size, J gene, D gene, CDR3 protein, CDR3 DNA. A D gene is named only where the DNA matches it firmly. Some rows mark clone size as missing; the rest say once, few, many or name a class of expanded clone.

TRBV28	.	TRBJ2-7	.	CASRSAEGTYEQYF	TGTGCCAGCCGTTCAGCGGAGGGGACCTACGAGCAGTACTTC
TRBV12-3/TRBV12-4	many	TRBJ1-2	.	CASSLQVVGGYTF	TGTGCCAGCAGTTTACAGGTGGTGGGTGGCTACACCTTC
TRBV14	.	TRBJ2-1	TRBD2	CASSQLAGSYNEQFF	TGTGCCAGCAGCCAACTAGCGGGTTCCTACAATGAGCAGTTCTTC
TRBV28	.	TRBJ1-1	.	CASPPVGQFSPDTEAFF	TGTGCCAGCCCCCCCGTTGGGCAGTTCTCGCCAGACACTGAAGCTTTCTTT
TRBV9	.	TRBJ2-2	.	CASSVGLGDGTGELFF	TGTGCCAGCAGCGTAGGTTTGGGTGACGGGACCGGGGAGCTGTTTTTT
TRBV6-2/TRBV6-3	many	TRBJ2-2	TRBD1	CASSYSSGTGPFLAAGELFF	TGTGCCAGCAGTTACTCGAGTGGGACAGGGCCATTCTTGGCCGCCGGGGAGCTGTTTTTT
TRBV12-3/TRBV12-4	many	TRBJ2-1	.	CASSFAGLDNEQFF	TGTGCCAGCAGTTTCGCAGGGCTCGACAATGAGCAGTTCTTC
TRBV6-1	few	TRBJ1-2	.	CASSETLTGFNYGYTF	TGTGCCAGCAGTGAAACCCTCACAGGGTTCAACTATGGCTACACCTTC
TRBV25-1	many	TRBJ2-3	.	CASSKTVTTDTQYF	TGTGCCAGCAGCAAGACAGTGACCACAGATACGCAGTATTTT
TRBV29-1	many	TRBJ2-1	TRBD2	CSVDIGREMNEQFF	TGCAGCGTTGATATAGGGCGGGAGATGAATGAGCAGTTCTTC
TRBV20-1	many	TRBJ1-2	TRBD1	CSCQGARYGYTF	TGCAGTTGTCAGGGGGCCCGCTATGGCTACACCTTC
TRBV5-1	many	TRBJ1-1	.	CASSGRGNTEAFF	TGCGCCAGTTCAGGCCGGGGGAACACTGAAGCTTTCTTT
TRBV6-1	.	TRBJ2-1	TRBD2	CASSGTSGALNEQFF	TGTGCCAGCAGTGGTACTAGCGGGGCCCTCAATGAGCAGTTCTTC
TRBV20-1	.	TRBJ2-3	TRBD2	CSARDLAGGPGTQYF	TGCAGTGCTAGAGATCTAGCGGGAGGGCCCGGTACGCAGTATTTT
TRBV15	few	TRBJ2-7	.	CATSRDLGDAYEQYF	TGTGCCACCAGCAGAGATCTGGGGGACGCCTACGAGCAGTACTTC
TRBV20-1	few	TRBJ2-1	TRBD2	CSAMTSGQYNEQFF	TGCAGTGCTATGACTAGCGGGCAATACAATGAGCAGTTCTTC